The 20 T cell receptor beta chains below come from one sample, sequenced in a study of blood T cell repertoires in COVID-19. TCRdb keeps only in-frame clones here, not all; method: immunoSEQ multiplex PCR. The sample lists some 210,000 clones; roughly 80% were seen once. Sequenced input: peripheral blood. The source of these receptors is a human donor in a cohort sampled during active COVID-19.

J is TRBJ1-1 and V is TRBV2; no clear D gene. Germline CDR1 and CDR2: SNHLY and FYNNEI. The length of the CDR3 is 14 residues. The V and J ends lost 7 bases and 3 bases respectively, with 15 bases between them. CDR3 coding DNA: TGTGCCAGCACCTTCGAGGGTCGGTACACTGAAGCTTTCTTT. Its translation: CASTFEGRYTEAFF.

This clone has a single count. CDR3 protein: CASSLEGEGTFF. The DNA of the CDR3 is TGTGCCAGCAGCTTAGAGGGGGAGGGGACTTTCTTT. The V gene is TRBV7-9, the J gene TRBJ1-1, with a tentative D call TRBD1 (6 bases). CDR3 length: 12 amino acids. Germline V lookup: CDR1 SEHNR, CDR2 FQNEAQ (reference sequence). V gave up 1 base and J gave up 12 bases, with 12 bases separating them.

In DNA, the CDR3 is TGTGCCATCAGTGAGTGGCCGGGGGTCTCCTACGAGCAGTACTTC. This gives the protein CAISEWPGVSYEQYF. This chain connects TRBV10-3 to TRBJ2-7; maybe TRBD2 (6 bases). The germline V gene encodes CDR1 ENHRY and CDR2 SYGVKD. The ends were cut back, 1 base at V and 0 bases at J, with 10 bases in the middle. The CDR3 has 15 residues.

V usage is TRBV19 and J usage is TRBJ1-4; D gene ambiguous. Trimming took 7 bases from V and 5 from J, leaving 17 bases between them. Germline-derived CDR1 and CDR2 are LNHDA and SQIVND (reference sequence). The CDR3 contains 15 residues. DNA for the CDR3: TGTGCCAGTACACGACCGGGAGTAGGAAATGAAAAACTGTTTTTT. It translates to CASTRPGVGNEKLFF.

This clone was detected only a few times. J is TRBJ2-1 and V is TRBV3-1 (or the pseudogene TRBV3-2); 7 bases map to TRBD2. Looked up from germline, CDR1 is LGHDT and CDR2 is YNNKEL (reference sequence). This CDR3 region has 14 residues. V lost 1 base and J lost 8; bases outside the gene matches: 5. CDR3 amino acids: CASSQAGGKDEQFF. CDR3 nucleotide sequence: TGTGCCAGCAGCCAAGCGGGAGGTAAAGATGAGCAGTTCTTC.

The chain carries TRBV28 and TRBJ1-6; TRBD1 might be the D (6 bases). Germline values: CDR1 MDHEN, CDR2 SYDVKM. Trimming shortened V by 6 bases and J by 0 bases, and 9 bases separated the two germline ends. The CDR3 loop spans 15 amino acids. CDR3 region: CASRTRGSYNSPLHF. The DNA of the CDR3 is TGTGCCAGCAGGACCAGGGGCTCCTATAATTCACCCCTCCACTTT.

The V call is TRBV28, the J call TRBJ1-2, with D possibly matching TRBD1 (5 bases). This CDR3 is built from 15 residues. Germline CDR1 reads MDHEN; CDR2 reads SYDVKM. Trimming stripped 3 bases from V and 1 base from J, with 12 bases between. CDR3 nucleotides: TGTGCCAGCAGTTTCGTTGGTAGGGGTAACTATGGCTACACCTTC. Translating gives CASSFVGRGNYGYTF.

The rearrangement joins TRBV12-3 or TRBV12-4 to TRBJ2-7; possibly TRBD2 for D (6 bases). V was cut by 7 bases and J by 7 bases, with 17 bases left in between. CDR3 length: 13 residues. CDR3 amino acids: CASTGGGVREQYF. For the CDR3, the DNA is TGTGCCAGCACTGGGGGAGGTGTACGGGAGCAGTACTTC.

The V and J genes are TRBV5-1 and TRBJ1-1, with D unclear. V lost 3 bases to trimming and J lost 10 bases, with 16 bases between them. CDR1 is SGHRS, CDR2 YFSETQ, per germline. This CDR3 has 13 residues. The CDR3 coding sequence is TGCGCCAGCAGCTCCGTCCCCTCCGGAGGAGCTTTCTTT. Its translation: CASSSVPSGGAFF.

The rearrangement joins TRBV2 to TRBJ2-1, with 9 bases aligning to TRBD1. Germline V lookup: CDR1 SNHLY, CDR2 FYNNEI. The V gene end was trimmed by 6 bases and the J gene end by 0 bases; junction bases not matched to a gene: 9. The CDR3 loop spans 17 amino acids. For the CDR3, the DNA is TGTGCCAGCAGATCGTACCCGGGACAGGGCTCCTACAATGAGCAGTTCTTC. Translation: CASRSYPGQGSYNEQFF.

This chain links TRBV29-1 with TRBJ2-2; a possible D gene is TRBD1 (5 bases). Germline loops: CDR1 SQVTM, CDR2 ANQGSEA. This CDR3 spans 14 amino acids. Trimming shortened V by 7 bases and J by 2 bases, and 14 bases separated the two germline ends. The CDR3 loop reads CSAGDSSNTGELFF. The CDR3 nucleotides are TGCAGCGCTGGTGACAGTTCTAACACCGGGGAGCTGTTTTTT.

The V and J genes are TRBV5-1 and TRBJ2-1; 12 nucleotides align to TRBD2. Germline-derived CDR1 and CDR2 are SGHRS and YFSETQ. J was trimmed by 5 bases and V by 0 bases; bases with no gene match: 3. The CDR3 runs to 16 residues. This CDR3 is CASSLATSGRHNEQFF. The CDR3 DNA reads as TGCGCCAGCAGCTTGGCAACTAGCGGGAGGCACAATGAGCAGTTCTTC.

J is TRBJ1-1 and V is TRBV2; D unclear. This CDR3 has 13 residues. The V and J ends lost 5 bases and 7 bases respectively, with 14 bases between them. The germline gives CDR1 SNHLY, CDR2 FYNNEI. CDR3 loop: CASSYLTGVEAFF. CDR3 nucleotide sequence: TGTGCCAGCAGTTATCTTACGGGAGTTGAAGCTTTCTTT.

The chain carries TRBV7-2 and TRBJ2-3; 7 nucleotides line up with TRBD1. In germline, CDR1 is SGHTA, CDR2 FQGNSA. After removal of 5 bases from V and 2 bases from J, the junction contained 10 bases not matched to a gene. The CDR3 consists of 16 residues. CDR3 region: CASSTRQGRTTDTQYF. DNA of the CDR3: TGTGCCAGCAGCACCCGACAGGGCAGGACCACAGATACGCAGTATTTT.

The chain's CDR3 is CASSQRFGSSYEQYF. The CDR3, as DNA: TGCGCCAGCAGTCAGCGATTCGGGAGCTCCTACGAGCAGTACTTC. The rearrangement joins TRBV23-1 to TRBJ2-7; D is possibly TRBD2 (6 bases). TRBV23-1 is recorded as an ORF, its role being uncertain. V was clipped by 3 bases and J by 0 bases, with 12 bases between them. The CDR3 spans 15 residues.

This chain links TRBV5-5 with TRBJ2-5; 12 nucleotides line up with TRBD2. The germline gives CDR1 SGHKS, CDR2 YYEKEE (reference sequence). CDR3 length: 14 residues. J was trimmed by 5 bases and V by 4 bases; bases with no gene match: 3. The CDR3 region has the DNA TGTGCCAGCAGCGTTCTAGCGGGAGGGGAGACCCAGTACTTC. Its translation: CASSVLAGGETQYF.

The CDR3 DNA reads as TGCAGCGTTTACGGGGGGGGACTAGCCCCAACGTATAGCACAGATACGCAGTATTTT. Protein product: CSVYGGGLAPTYSTDTQYF. This chain uses TRBV29-1 with TRBJ2-3, with TRBD2 matching over 9 bases. V shed 5 bases and J 0 bases; nucleotides not matched to a gene: 18. Per germline, CDR1 SQVTM and CDR2 ANQGSEA. CDR3 length equals 19 residues.

The chain combines TRBV28 with TRBJ2-5, with a tentative D call TRBD1 (5 bases). The CDR3 spans 14 residues. Germline V gene sequence: CDR1 MDHEN, CDR2 SYDVKM. Trimming shortened V by 2 bases and J by 1 base, and 8 bases separated the two germline ends. CDR3 nucleotides: TGTGCCAGCAGTTTAATAGGGGTCCAAGAGACCCAGTACTTC. Amino acid sequence: CASSLIGVQETQYF.

The V gene is TRBV4-2, the J gene TRBJ2-3, with D perhaps matching TRBD2 (7 bases). Germline lookup yields CDR1 LGHNA and CDR2 YNFKEQ. The V end was cut by 0 bases, the J end by 3 bases, with 10 bases between. This CDR3 contains 15 residues. CDR3: CASSQDKGGTDTQYF. The CDR3, as DNA: TGTGCCAGCAGCCAAGATAAGGGGGGGACAGATACGCAGTATTTT.

The J gene is TRBJ2-3, the V gene TRBV5-1; maybe TRBD2 (5 bases). CDR1 is SGHRS and CDR2 is YFSETQ in the germline V gene. CDR3 length: 16 amino acids. Trimming shortened V by 4 bases and J by 0 bases, and 15 bases separated the two germline ends. The CDR3 protein is CASSVTGSTSTDTQYF. The CDR3 nucleotides read TGCGCCAGCAGCGTTACGGGATCCACTAGCACAGATACGCAGTATTTT. Using reference TRBV5-1 and TRBJ2-3 for the parts outside the CDR3, the full variable domain is KAGVTQTPRYLIKTRGQQVTLSCSPISGHRSVSWYQQTPGQGLQFLFEYFSETQRNKGNFPGRFSGRQFSNSRSEMNVSTLELGDSALYLCASSVTGSTSTDTQYFGPGTRLTVL.